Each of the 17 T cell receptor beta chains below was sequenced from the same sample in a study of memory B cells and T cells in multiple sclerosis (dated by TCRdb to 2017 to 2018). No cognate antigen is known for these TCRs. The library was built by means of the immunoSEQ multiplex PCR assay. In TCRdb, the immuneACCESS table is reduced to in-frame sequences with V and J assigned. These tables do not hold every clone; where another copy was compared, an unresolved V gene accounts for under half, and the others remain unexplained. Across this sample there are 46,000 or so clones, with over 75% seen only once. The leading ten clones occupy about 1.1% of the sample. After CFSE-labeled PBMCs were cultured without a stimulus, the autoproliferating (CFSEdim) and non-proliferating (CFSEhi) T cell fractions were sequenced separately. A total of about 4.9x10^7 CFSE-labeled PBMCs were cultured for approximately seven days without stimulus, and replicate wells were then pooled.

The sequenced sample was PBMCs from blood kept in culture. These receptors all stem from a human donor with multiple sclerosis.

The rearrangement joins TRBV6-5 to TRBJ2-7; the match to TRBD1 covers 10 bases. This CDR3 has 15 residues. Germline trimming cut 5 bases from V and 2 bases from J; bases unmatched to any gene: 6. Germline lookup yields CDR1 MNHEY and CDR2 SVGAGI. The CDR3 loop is CASSIAGTGAYEQYF. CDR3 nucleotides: TGTGCCAGCAGTATTGCCGGGACAGGGGCCTACGAGCAGTACTTC.

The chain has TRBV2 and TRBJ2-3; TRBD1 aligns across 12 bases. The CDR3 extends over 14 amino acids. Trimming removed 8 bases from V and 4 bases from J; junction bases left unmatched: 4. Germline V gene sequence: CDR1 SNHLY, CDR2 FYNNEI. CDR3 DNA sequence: TGTGCCAGCGGGAGGGACAGGGGGCCAGATACGCAGTATTTT. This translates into CASGRDRGPDTQYF.

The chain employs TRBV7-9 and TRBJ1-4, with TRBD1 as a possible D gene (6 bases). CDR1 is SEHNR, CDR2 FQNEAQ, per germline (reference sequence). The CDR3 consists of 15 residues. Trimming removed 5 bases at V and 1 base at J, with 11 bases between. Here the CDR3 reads CASSTGRGTNEKLFF. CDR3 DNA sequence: TGTGCCAGCAGCACGGGCAGGGGAACTAATGAAAAACTGTTTTTT.

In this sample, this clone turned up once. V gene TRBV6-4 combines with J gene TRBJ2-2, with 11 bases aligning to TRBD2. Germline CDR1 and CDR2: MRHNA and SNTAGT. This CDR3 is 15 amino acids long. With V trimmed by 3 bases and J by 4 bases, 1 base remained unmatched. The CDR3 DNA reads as TGTGCCAGCAGTGAGGGGACTAGCGGCACCGGGGAGCTGTTTTTT. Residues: CASSEGTSGTGELFF.

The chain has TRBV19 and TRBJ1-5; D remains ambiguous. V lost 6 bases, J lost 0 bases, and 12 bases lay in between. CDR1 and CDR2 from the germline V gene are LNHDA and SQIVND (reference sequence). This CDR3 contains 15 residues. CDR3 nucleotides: TGTGCCAGTAGCCTAGGTAGTCGTAGCAATCAGCCCCAGCATTTT. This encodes CASSLGSRSNQPQHF.

The chain's CDR3 is CASSLQGSYNEQFF. The CDR3 nucleotides are TGTGCCAGCAGTCTACAGGGATCGTACAATGAGCAGTTCTTC. J is TRBJ2-1 and V is TRBV27; D perhaps matches TRBD1 (6 bases). The ends were cut back, 5 bases at V and 4 bases at J, with 12 bases in the middle. The germline V gene has CDR1 MNHEY and CDR2 SMNVEV (reference sequence). The CDR3 is made up of 14 amino acids.

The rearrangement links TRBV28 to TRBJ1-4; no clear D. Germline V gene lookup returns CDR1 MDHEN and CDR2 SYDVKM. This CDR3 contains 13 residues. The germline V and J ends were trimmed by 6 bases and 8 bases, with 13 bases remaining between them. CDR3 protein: CASSNPRREKLFF. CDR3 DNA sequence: TGTGCCAGCAGCAACCCCCGGAGAGAAAAACTGTTTTTT.

The CDR3 loop is CASSGGSIGEQYF. DNA of the CDR3: TGTGCCAGTAGTGGTGGGAGTATCGGCGAGCAGTACTTC. The chain joins TRBV19 to TRBJ2-7, with D perhaps matching TRBD2 (5 bases). V lost 5 bases, J lost 6 bases, and 14 bases lay in between. The CDR3 sequence is 13 residues long. Germline CDR1 and CDR2: LNHDA and SQIVND (reference sequence).

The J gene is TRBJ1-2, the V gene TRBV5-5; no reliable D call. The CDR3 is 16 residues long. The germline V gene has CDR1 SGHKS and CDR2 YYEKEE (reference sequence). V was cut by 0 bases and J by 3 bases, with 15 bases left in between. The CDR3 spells CASSLGPVNSDYGYTF. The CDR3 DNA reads TGTGCCAGCAGCTTGGGACCGGTGAACAGCGACTATGGCTACACCTTC.

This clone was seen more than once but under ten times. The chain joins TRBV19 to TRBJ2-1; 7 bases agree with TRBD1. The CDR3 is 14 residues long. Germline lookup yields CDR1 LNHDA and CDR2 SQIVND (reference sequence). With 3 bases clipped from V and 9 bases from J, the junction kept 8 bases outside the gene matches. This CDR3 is CASSIGAGGFEQFF. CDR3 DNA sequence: TGTGCCAGTAGTATCGGGGCAGGGGGTTTTGAGCAGTTCTTC.

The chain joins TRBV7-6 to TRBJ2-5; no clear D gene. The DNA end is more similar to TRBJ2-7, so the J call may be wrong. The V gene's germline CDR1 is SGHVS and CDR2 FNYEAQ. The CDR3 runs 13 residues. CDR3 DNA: TGTGCCAGCAGCGCCCGACCCGGGTACGAGCAGTACTTC. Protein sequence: CASSARPGYEQYF.

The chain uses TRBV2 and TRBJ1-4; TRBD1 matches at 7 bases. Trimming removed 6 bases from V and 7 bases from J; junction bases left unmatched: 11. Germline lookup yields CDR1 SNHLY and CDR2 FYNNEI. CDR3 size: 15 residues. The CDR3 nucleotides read TGTGCCAGCAGAGACCGACAGGGCCGGATTGAAAAACTGTTTTTT. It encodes CASRDRQGRIEKLFF.

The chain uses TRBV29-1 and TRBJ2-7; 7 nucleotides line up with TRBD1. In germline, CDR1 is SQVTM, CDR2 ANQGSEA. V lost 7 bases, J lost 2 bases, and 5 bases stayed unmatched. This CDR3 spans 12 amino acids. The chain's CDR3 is CSAGTVAYEQYF. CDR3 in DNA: TGCAGCGCGGGGACAGTGGCCTACGAGCAGTACTTC.

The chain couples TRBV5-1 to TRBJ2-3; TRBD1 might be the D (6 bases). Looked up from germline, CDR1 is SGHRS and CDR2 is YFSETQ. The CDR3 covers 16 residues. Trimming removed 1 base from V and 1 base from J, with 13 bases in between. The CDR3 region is CASSLSQGPGTDTQYF. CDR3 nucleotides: TGCGCCAGCAGCTTGTCCCAGGGGCCAGGCACAGATACGCAGTATTTT.

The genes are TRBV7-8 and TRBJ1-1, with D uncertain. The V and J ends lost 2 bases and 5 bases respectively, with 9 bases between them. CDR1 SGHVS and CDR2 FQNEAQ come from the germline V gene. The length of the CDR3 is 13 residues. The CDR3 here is CASSLNRGTEAFF. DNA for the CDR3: TGTGCCAGCAGCTTAAATCGGGGAACTGAAGCTTTCTTT.

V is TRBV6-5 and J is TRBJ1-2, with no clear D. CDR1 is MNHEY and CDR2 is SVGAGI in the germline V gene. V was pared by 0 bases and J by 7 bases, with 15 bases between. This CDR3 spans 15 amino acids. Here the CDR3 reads CASSYSSGSERGYTF. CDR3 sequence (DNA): TGTGCCAGCAGTTACTCGAGTGGTAGTGAGCGTGGCTACACCTTC.

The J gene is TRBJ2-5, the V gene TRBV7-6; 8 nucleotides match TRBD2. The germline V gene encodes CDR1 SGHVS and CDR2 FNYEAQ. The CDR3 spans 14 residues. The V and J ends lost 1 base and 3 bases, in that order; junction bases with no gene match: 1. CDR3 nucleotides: TGTGCCAGCAGCTTAGTTAGCGGGGAAGAGACCCAGTACTTC. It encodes CASSLVSGEETQYF.